Described below is a single T cell receptor (beta chain) sequence and its context. V was clipped by 7 bases and J by 2 bases; unmatched bases: 6. This CDR3 contains 15 residues. The V gene's germline CDR1 is SNHLY and CDR2 FYNNEI. This sample is part of a study of blood T cell repertoires in COVID-19. As for the study in general: COVID-19 samples collected from the United States, Italy and Spain covered acute and convalescent phases. The analysed material was cDNA or gDNA that came from T cells, B-cell-depleted T cells, or PBMCs.

As handled by the study authors: Reference gene primer amplification gave estimated nucleated cell counts. Using immunoSEQ multiplex PCR, the repertoire was profiled, and TCRdb retains in-frame clones only, with some absent. V and J calls and clone size are those listed in that table; D and trimming were worked out from the DNA. The sample shows about 120,000 clones, around 86% of them seen only once. Sequenced sample: peripheral blood. J is TRBJ2-5 and V is TRBV2; 11 bases fit TRBD2. This TCR derives from a woman in her 70s with acute or convalescent COVID-19. The CDR3 loop reads CASKRLAGTQETQYF. The CDR3 bases are TGTGCCAGCAAAAGACTAGCGGGGACACAAGAGACCCAGTACTTC.